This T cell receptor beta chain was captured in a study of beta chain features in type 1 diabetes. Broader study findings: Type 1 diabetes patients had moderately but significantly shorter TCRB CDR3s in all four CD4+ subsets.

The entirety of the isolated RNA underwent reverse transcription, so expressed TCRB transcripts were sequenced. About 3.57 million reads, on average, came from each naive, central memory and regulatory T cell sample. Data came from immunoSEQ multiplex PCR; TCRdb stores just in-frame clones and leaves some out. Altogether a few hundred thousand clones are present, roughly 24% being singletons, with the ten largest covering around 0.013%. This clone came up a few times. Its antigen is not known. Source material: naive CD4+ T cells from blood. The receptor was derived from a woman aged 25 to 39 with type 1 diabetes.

The CDR3, as DNA: TGTGCCAGCAGTCGTCAGGGCTCGGCTGGCTACACCTTC. It codes for CASSRQGSAGYTF. The genes are TRBV6-5 and TRBJ1-2; a weak D match, TRBD1 (5 bases). From germline, CDR1 is MNHEY and CDR2 SVGAGI. The CDR3 sequence is 13 residues long. V gave up 5 bases and J gave up 7 bases, with 14 bases separating them.